This T cell receptor (beta chain) was recovered during a study of identical twins' blood T cells. A previously described protocol, modified, built RNA-based TCR cDNA libraries. Via MiXCR, TCRdb re-called the 5' RACE reads, giving one row per CDR3 protein. Here the sample spans 350,000 to 400,000 distinct CDR3 sequences, over 25% being singletons. V was pared by 6 bases and J by 4 bases, with 13 bases between. Germline lookup yields CDR1 DFQATT and CDR2 SNEGSKA (reference sequence). The CDR3 contains 13 residues. Regarding the study as a whole: Twins shared more top CDR3 clonotypes than unrelated donors did.

Many counts were recorded for this clonotype. The target antigen is unknown. The rearrangement links TRBV20-1 to TRBJ1-3; D uncertain. The sequenced sample consisted of PBMCs. This TCR was sampled from a woman aged 18-55 years in good health. This CDR3 is CSASRTDGNTIYF. For the CDR3, the DNA is TGCAGTGCGTCTCGGACGGACGGAAACACCATATATTTT.